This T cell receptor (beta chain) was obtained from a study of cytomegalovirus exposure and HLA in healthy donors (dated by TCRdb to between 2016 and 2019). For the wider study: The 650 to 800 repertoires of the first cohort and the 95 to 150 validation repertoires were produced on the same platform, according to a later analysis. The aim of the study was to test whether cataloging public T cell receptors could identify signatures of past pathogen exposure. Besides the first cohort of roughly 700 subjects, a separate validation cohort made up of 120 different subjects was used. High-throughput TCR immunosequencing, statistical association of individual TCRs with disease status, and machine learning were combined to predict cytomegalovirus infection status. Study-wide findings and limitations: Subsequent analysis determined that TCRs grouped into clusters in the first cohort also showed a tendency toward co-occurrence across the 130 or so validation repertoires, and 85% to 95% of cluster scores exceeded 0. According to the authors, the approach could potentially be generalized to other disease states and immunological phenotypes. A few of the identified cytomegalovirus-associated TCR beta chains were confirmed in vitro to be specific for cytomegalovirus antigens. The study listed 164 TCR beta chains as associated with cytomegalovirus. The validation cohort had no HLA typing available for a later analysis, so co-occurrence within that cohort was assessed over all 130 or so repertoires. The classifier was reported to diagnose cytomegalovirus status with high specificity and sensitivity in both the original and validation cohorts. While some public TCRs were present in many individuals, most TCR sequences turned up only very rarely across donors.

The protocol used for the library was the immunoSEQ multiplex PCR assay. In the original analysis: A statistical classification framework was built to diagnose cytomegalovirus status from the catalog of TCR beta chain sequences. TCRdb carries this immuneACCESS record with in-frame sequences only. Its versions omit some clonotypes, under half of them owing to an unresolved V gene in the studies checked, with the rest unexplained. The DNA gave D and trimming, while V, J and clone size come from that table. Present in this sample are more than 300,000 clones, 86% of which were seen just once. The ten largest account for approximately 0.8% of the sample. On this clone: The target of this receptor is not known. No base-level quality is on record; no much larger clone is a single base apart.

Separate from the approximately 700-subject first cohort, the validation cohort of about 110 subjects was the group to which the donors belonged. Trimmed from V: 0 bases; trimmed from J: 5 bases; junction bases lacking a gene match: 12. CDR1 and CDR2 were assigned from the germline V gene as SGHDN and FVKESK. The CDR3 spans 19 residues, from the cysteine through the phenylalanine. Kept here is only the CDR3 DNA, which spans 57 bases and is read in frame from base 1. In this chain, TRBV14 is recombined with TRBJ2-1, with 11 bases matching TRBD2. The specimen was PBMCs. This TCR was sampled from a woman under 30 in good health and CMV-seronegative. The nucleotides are TGTGCCAGCAGCCAAGAAGCGACTAGCGGGACCCACCCAGACAATGAGCAGTTCTTC. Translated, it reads CASSQEATSGTHPDNEQFF. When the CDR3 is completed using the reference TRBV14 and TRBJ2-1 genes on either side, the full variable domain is EAGVTQFPSHSVIEKGQTVTLRCDPISGHDNLYWYRRVMGKEIKFLLHFVKESKQDESGMPNNRFLAERTGGTYSTLKVQPAELEDSGVYFCASSQEATSGTHPDNEQFFGPGTRLTVL.